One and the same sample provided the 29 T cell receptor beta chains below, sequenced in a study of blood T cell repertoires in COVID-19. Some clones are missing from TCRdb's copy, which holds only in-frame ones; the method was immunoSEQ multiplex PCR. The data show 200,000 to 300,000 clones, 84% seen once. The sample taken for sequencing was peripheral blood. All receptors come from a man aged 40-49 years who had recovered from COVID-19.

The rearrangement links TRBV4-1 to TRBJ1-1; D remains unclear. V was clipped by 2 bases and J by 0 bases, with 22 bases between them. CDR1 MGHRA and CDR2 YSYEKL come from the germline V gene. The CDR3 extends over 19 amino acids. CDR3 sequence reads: CASSQLYIMRVHMNTEAFF. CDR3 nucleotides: TGCGCCAGCAGCCAATTATATATCATGAGGGTTCACATGAACACTGAAGCTTTCTTT.

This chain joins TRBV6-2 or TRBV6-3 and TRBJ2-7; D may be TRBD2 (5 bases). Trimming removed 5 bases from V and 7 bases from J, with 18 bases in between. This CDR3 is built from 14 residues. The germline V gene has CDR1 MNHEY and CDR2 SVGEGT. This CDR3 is CASSDHGRPGEQYF. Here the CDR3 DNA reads TGTGCCAGCAGTGACCACGGACGGCCGGGAGAGCAGTACTTC.

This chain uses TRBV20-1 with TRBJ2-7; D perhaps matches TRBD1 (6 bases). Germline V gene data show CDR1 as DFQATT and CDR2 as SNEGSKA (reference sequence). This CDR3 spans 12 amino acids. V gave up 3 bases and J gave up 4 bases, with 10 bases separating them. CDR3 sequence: CSASQGGYEQYF. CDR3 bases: TGCAGTGCTAGTCAAGGGGGTTACGAGCAGTACTTC.

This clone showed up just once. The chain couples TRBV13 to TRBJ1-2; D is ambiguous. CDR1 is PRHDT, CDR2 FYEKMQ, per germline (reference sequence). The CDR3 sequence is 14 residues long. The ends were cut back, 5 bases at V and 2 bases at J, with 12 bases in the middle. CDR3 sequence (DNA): TGTGCCAGCAGCCTGGAGGGAGAAAACTATGGCTACACCTTC. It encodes CASSLEGENYGYTF.

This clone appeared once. CDR3: CAWGTGGPRYGYTF. CDR3 bases: TGTGCCTGGGGGACAGGGGGGCCGAGGTATGGCTACACCTTC. V usage is TRBV30 and J usage is TRBJ1-2; 11 positions agree with TRBD1. The CDR3 has 14 amino acids. The germline CDR1 and CDR2 sequences are GTSNPN and SVGIG (reference sequence). V trimming: 5 bases; J trimming: 5 bases; junction bases outside the gene matches: 7. Together with reference TRBV30 and TRBJ1-2, the CDR3 gives the full variable domain: SQTIHQWPATLVQPVGSPLSLECTVEGTSNPNLYWYRQAAGRGLQLLFYSVGIGQISSEVPQNLSASRPQDRQFILSSKKLLLSDSGFYLCAWGTGGPRYGYTFGSGTRLTVV.

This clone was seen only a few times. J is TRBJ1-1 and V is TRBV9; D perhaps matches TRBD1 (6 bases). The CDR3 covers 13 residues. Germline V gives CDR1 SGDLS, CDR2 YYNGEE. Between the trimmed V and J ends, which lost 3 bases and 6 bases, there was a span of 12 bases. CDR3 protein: CASSARGRAEAFF. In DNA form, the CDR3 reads TGTGCCAGCAGCGCCAGGGGAAGGGCTGAAGCTTTCTTT.

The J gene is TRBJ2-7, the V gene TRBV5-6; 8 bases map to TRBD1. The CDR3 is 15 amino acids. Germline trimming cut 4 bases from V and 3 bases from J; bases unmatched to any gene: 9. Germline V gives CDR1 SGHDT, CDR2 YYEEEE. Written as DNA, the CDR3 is TGTGCCAGCAGCCCCTGGGACAGGAACCTCTACGAGCAGTACTTC. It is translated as CASSPWDRNLYEQYF. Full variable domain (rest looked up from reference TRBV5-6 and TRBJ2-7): DAGVTQSPTHLIKTRGQQVTLRCSPKSGHDTVSWYQQALGQGPQFIFQYYEEEERQRGNFPDRFSGHQFPNYSSELNVNALLLGDSALYLCASSPWDRNLYEQYFGPGTRLTVT.

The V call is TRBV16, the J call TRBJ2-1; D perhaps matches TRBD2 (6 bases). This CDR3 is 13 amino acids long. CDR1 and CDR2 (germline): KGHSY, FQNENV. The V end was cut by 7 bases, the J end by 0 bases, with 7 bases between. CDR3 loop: CASTEGSYNEQFF. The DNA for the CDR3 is TGTGCCAGCACGGAGGGCTCCTACAATGAGCAGTTCTTC. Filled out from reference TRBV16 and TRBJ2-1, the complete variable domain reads GEEVAQTPKHLVRGEGQKAKLYCAPIKGHSYVFWYQQVLKNEFKFLISFQNENVFDETGMPKERFSAKCLPNSPCSLEIQATKLEDSAVYFCASTEGSYNEQFFGPGTRLTVL.

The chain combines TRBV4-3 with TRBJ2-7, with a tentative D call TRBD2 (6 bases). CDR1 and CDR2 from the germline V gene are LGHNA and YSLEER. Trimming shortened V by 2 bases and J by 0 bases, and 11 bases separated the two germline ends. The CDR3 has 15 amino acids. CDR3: CASSQFRDFSYEQYF. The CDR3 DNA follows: TGCGCCAGCAGCCAATTCAGGGACTTCTCCTACGAGCAGTACTTC.

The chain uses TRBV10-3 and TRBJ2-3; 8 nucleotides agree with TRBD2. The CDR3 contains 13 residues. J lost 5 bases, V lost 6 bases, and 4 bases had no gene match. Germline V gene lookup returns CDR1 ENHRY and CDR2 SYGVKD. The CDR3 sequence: CAISGRAGDTQYF. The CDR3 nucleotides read TGTGCCATCAGCGGGAGGGCCGGAGATACGCAGTATTTT.

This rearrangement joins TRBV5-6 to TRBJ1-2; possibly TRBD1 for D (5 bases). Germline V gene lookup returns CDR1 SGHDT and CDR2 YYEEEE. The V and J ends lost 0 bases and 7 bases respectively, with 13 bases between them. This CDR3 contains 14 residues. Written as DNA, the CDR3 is TGTGCCAGCAGCTTGGGGGGACTGTCTGGTGGCTACACCTTC. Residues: CASSLGGLSGGYTF.

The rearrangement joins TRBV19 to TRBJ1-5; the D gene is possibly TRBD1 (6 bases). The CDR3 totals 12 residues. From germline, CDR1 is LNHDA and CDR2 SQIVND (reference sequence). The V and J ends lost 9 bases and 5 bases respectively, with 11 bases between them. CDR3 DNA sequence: TGTGCCAGCAGAGGGGGTTATCAGCCCCAGCATTTT. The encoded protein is CASRGGYQPQHF.

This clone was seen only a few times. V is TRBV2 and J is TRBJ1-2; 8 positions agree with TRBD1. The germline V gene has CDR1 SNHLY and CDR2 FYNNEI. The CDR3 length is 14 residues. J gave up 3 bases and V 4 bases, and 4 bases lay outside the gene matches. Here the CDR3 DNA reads TGTGCCAGCAGTGTGACAGGGGATTACTATGGCTACACCTTC. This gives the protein CASSVTGDYYGYTF.

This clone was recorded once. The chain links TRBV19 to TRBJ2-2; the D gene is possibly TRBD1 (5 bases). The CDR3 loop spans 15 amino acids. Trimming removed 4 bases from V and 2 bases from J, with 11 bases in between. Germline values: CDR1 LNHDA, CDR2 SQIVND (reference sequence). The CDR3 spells CASSSRQTNTGELFF. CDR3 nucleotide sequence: TGTGCCAGTAGTAGTCGACAGACAAACACCGGGGAGCTGTTTTTT.

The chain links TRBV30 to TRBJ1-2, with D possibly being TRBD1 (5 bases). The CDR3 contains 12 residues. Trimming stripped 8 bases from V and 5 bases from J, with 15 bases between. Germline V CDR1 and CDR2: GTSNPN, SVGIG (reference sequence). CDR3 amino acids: CARDLRGYGYTF. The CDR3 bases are TGTGCCCGGGACCTTAGGGGTTATGGCTACACCTTC.

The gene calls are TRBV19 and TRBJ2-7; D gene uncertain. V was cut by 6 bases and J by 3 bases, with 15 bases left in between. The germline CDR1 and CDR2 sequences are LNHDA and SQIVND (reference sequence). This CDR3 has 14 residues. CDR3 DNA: TGTGCCAGTAGGCGCGAGGCCACTAACTACGAGCAGTACTTC. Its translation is CASRREATNYEQYF.

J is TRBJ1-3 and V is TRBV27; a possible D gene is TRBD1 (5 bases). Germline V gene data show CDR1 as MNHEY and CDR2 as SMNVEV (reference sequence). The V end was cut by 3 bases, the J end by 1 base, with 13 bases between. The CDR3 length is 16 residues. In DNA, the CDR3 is TGTGCCAGCAGTTTCAGGGAGGAAAGTTCTGGAAACACCATATATTTT. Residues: CASSFREESSGNTIYF.

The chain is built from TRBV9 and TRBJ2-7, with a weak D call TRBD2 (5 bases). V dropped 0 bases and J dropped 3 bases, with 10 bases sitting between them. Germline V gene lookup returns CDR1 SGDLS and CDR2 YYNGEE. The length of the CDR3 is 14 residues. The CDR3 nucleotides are TGTGCCAGCAGCGTAGACGGGGAGCGCTACGAGCAGTACTTC. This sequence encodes CASSVDGERYEQYF.

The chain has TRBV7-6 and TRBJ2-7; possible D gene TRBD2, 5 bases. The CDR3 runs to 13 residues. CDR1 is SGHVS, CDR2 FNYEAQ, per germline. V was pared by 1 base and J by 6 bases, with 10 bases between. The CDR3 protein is CASSLGGPLEQYF. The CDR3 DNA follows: TGTGCCAGCAGCTTAGGCGGGCCCCTCGAGCAGTACTTC.

The CDR3: CASSQFLGGNTIYF. The CDR3 region has the DNA TGTGCCAGCAGCCAGTTCCTCGGGGGAAACACCATATATTTT. V is TRBV7-7 and J is TRBJ1-3; D remains unclear. V was shortened by 5 bases and J by 4 bases, with 12 bases between the two germline ends. The CDR3 has 14 amino acids. Per the germline V gene, CDR1 is SSHAT and CDR2 is FNYEAQ (reference sequence).

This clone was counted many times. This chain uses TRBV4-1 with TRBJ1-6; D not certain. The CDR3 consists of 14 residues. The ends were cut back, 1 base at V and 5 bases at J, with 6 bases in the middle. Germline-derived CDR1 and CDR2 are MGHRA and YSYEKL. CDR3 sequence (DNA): TGCGCCAGCAGCCAAGCACGCGATAATTCACCCCTCCACTTT. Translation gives CASSQARDNSPLHF.

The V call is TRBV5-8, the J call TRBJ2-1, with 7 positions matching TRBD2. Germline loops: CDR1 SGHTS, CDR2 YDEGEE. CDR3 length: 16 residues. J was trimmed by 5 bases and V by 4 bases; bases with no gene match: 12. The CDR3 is CASSVGRERRNNEQFF. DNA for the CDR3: TGTGCCAGCAGCGTGGGGCGGGAGCGGCGGAACAATGAGCAGTTCTTC.

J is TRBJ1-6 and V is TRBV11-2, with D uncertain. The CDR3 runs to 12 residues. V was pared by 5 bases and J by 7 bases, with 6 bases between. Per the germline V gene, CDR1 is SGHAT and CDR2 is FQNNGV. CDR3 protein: CASSPENSPLHF. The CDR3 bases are TGTGCCAGCAGCCCCGAGAATTCACCCCTCCACTTT.

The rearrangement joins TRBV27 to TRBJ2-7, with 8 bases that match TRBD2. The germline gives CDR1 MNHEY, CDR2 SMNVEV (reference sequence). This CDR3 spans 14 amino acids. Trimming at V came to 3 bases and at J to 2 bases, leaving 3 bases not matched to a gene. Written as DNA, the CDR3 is TGTGCCAGCAGTTTTCGCGGGGGGCCCTACGAGCAGTACTTC. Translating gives CASSFRGGPYEQYF.

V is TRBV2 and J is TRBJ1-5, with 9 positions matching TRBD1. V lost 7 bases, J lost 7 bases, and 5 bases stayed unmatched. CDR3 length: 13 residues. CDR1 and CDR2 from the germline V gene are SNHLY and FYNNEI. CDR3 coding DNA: TGTGCCAGCACCCTGGACAGGGGACAGCCCCAGCATTTT. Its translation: CASTLDRGQPQHF.

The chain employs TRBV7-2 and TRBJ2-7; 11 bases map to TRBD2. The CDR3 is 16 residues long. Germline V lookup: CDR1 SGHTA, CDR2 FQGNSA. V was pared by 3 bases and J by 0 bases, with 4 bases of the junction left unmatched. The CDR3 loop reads CASSLMTSGVSYEQYF. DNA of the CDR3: TGTGCCAGCAGCTTGATGACTAGCGGGGTCTCCTACGAGCAGTACTTC.

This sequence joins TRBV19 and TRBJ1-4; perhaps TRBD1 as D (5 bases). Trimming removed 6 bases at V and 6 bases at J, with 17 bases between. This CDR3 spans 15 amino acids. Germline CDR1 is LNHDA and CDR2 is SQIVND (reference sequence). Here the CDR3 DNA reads TGTGCCAGTAGGGAGCTCTTGAAAGGGGATGAAAAACTGTTTTTT. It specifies CASRELLKGDEKLFF.

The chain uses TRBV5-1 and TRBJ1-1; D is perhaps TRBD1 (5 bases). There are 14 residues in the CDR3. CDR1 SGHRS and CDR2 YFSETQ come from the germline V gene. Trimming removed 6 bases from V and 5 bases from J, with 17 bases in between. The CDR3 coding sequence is TGCGCCAGCACCCCCGGGACCGGAGGGACTGAAGCTTTCTTT. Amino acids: CASTPGTGGTEAFF.

In DNA, the CDR3 is TGTGCCAGCAGTTTGGACAGGCCTTCGAACACCGGGGAGCTGTTTTTT. Its protein is CASSLDRPSNTGELFF. The V gene is TRBV6-4, the J gene TRBJ2-2; 7 nucleotides match TRBD1. CDR1 and CDR2 (germline): MRHNA, SNTAGT. V was pared by 5 bases and J by 0 bases, with 6 bases of the junction left unmatched. There are 16 residues in the CDR3.